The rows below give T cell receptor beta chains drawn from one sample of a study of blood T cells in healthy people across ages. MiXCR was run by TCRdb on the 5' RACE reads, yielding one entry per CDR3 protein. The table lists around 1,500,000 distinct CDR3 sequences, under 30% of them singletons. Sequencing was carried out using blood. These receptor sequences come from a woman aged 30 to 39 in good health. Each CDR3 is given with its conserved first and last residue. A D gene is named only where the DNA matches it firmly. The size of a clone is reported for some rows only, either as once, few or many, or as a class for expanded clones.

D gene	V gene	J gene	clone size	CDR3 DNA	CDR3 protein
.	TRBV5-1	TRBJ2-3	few	TGCGCCAGCAGCGATAGCTTCATCAGCACAGATACGCAGTATTTT	CASSDSFISTDTQYF
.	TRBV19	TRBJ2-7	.	TGTGCCAGTAGTATATCAGGGGTACTATCCTACGAGCAGTACTTC	CASSISGVLSYEQYF
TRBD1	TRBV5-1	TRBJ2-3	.	TGCGCCAGCAGCGGAACCGGGACAGGGGGAGATGCGCAGTATTTT	CASSGTGTGGDAQYF
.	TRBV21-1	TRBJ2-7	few	TGTGCCAGCAGCAAAGAGGGACAGGCTCCGAAGGTCAGACAAGGGAACCTAAAATACGAGCAGTACTTC	CASSKEGQAPKVRQGNLKYEQYF
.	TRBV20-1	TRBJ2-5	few	TGCAGTGCGATCAGACCGGGCCAAGAGACCCAGTACTTC	CSAIRPGQETQYF
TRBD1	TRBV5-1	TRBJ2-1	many	TGCGCCAGCAGAACCACCGGGACAGGGGACAATGAGCAGTTCTTC	CASRTTGTGDNEQFF
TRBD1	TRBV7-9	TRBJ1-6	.	TGTGCCAGCAGACCTCCCGGGACAGGGAAGAGTCCCCTCCACTTT	CASRPPGTGKSPLHF
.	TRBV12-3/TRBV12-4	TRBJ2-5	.	TGTGCCAGTAGTATTCAGGGCAGGGAGACCCAGTACTTC	CASSIQGRETQYF
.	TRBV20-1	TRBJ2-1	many	TGCAGTGCTAGTTGGGGTCGGGAGCAGTTCTTC	CSASWGREQFF
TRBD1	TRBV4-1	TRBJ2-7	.	TGCGCCAGCAGCCACTCCTCCGGGACAGGGGGCTCCTACAAGCAGTACTTC	CASSHSSGTGGSYKQYF
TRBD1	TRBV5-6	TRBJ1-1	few	TGTGCCAGCAGCGTGGGACAGGGGGCAACTGAAGCTTTCTTT	CASSVGQGATEAFF
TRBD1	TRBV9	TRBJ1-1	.	TGTGCCAGCAGCCCCCCCGGGACAGGGGGCTTGGGAGCTTTCTTT	CASSPPGTGGLGAFF
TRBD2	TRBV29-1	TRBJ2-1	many	TGCAGCGTTGTCCTAGCGGGATTATACAATGAGCAGTTCTTC	CSVVLAGLYNEQFF
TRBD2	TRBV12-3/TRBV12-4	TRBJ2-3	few	TGTGCCAGCAGTTTAGGGCTAGCGGTCCGCACAGATACGCAGTATTTT	CASSLGLAVRTDTQYF
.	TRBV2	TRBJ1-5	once	TGTGCCAGCAAGGAGGTTGGTGGTGTCGGTCAGCCCCAGCATTTT	CASKEVGGVGQPQHF
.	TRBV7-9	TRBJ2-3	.	TGTGCCAGCAGCTTAGTCCGTTCAGCAGATACGCAGTATTTT	CASSLVRSADTQYF
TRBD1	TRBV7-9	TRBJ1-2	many	TGTGCCAGCAGCTTCCGGGACAGCCGTAACTATGGCTACACCTTC	CASSFRDSRNYGYTF
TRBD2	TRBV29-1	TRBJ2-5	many	TGCAGCGTGGCCCGGGGACTAGCAATAGAGACCCAGTACTTC	CSVARGLAIETQYF
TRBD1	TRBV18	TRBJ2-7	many	TGTGCCAGCAGCCCGGGACAGGGTTTCTACGAGCAGTACTTC	CASSPGQGFYEQYF
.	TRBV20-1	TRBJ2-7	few	TGCAGTGCTAGGATCCCAGCCTCCACCTACGAGCAGTACTTC	CSARIPASTYEQYF
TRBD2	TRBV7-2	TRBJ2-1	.	TGTGCCAGCAGCCGAGAGAGCGGGGGGGCCTACAATGAGCAGTTCTTC	CASSRESGGAYNEQFF
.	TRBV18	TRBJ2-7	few	TGTGCCAGCTCACCCGACAGAATATCCCCCTACGAGCAGTACTTC	CASSPDRISPYEQYF
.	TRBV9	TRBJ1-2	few	TGTGCCAGCAGCTATAAGAGCCAGGGACACCTTCCCAACTATGGCTACACCTTC	CASSYKSQGHLPNYGYTF
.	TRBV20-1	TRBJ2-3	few	TGCAGTGCTAGGGTCAGCCAGCGGGCGGATACGCAGTATTTT	CSARVSQRADTQYF
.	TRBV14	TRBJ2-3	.	TGTGCCAGCAGCCGACTGACTGACCCCCGCACAGATACGCAGTATTTT	CASSRLTDPRTDTQYF
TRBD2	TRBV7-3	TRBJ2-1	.	TGTGCCAGCAGCTTAACGGTGGGGGGGAATGAGCAGTTCTTC	CASSLTVGGNEQFF
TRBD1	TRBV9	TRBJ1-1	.	TGTGCCAGCAGCCCCGAGGGGGCGGGGACTCCTGAAGCTTTCTTT	CASSPEGAGTPEAFF
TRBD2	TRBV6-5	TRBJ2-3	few	TGTGCCAGCAGTTACTCCGGACTAGCCACGCAGTATTTT	CASSYSGLATQYF
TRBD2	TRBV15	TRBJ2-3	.	TGTGCCACCAGCAGAGATATTAGCGGGAGGGCAGATACGCAGTATTTT	CATSRDISGRADTQYF
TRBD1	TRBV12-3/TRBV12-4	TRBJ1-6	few	TGTGCCAGCAGTTTGGCACAGGGGGCGAGTTCACCCCTCCACTTT	CASSLAQGASSPLHF
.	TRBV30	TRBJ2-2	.	TGTGCCTGGAAGGCAGGACCTAACACCGGGGAGCTGTTTTTT	CAWKAGPNTGELFF
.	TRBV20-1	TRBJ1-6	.	TGCAGTGCTAGTACGGACTTAAGGAATTCACCCCTCCACTTT	CSASTDLRNSPLHF
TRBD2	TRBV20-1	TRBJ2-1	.	TGCAGTGCTATTTCTGGCGGGAGCGAAAACAATGAGCAGTTCTTC	CSAISGGSENNEQFF
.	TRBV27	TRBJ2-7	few	TGTGCCAGCGCTACTGGGGTTTTCTACGAGCAGTACTTC	CASATGVFYEQYF
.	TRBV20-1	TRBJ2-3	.	TGCAGTGCTAGAGCATACGGACTATCAGATACGCAGTATTTT	CSARAYGLSDTQYF
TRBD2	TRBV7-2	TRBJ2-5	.	TGTGCCAGCAGCCGGGGGGAACTAGCGGGAGCACAAGAGACCCAGTACTTC	CASSRGELAGAQETQYF
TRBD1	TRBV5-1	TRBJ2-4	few	TGCGCCAGCAGCTCGAGGGACAGGCAGACAAACATTCAGTACTTC	CASSSRDRQTNIQYF
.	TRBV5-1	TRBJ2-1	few	TGCGCCAGCAGCTCCTCAATTCCCAGGGAAAACTCCTACAATGAGCAGTTCTTC	CASSSSIPRENSYNEQFF
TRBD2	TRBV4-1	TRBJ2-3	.	TGCGCCAGCAGCCAGGAGGGCGGGGGGCTGAATACGCAGTATTTT	CASSQEGGGLNTQYF
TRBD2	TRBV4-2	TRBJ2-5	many	TGTGCCAGCAGCCAAGAGGGAGGGGTTCAAGAGACCCAGTACTTC	CASSQEGGVQETQYF
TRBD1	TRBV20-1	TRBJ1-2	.	TGCAGTGCTAGAGCGTTCGACAGGGGCTATGACTACACCTTC	CSARAFDRGYDYTF
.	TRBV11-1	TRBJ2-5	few	TGTGCCAGCAGCTTAATGATTTACGAGACCCAGTACTTC	CASSLMIYETQYF
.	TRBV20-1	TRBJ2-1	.	TGCAGTGCTAGGACCGGAACAGGGAGTAGGTCTGAGCAGTTCTTC	CSARTGTGSRSEQFF
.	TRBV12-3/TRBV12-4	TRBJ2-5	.	TGTGCCAGCAGTTTAGGAGTGGGACGGGAGACCCAGTACTTC	CASSLGVGRETQYF
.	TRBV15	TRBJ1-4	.	TGTGCCACCAGCAGAGCGGCTGATGAAAAACTGTTTTTT	CATSRAADEKLFF
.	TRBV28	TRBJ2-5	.	TGTGCCGGCAGTTTAAGATTAAGGCGGGAGACCCAGTACTTC	CAGSLRLRRETQYF
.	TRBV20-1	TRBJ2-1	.	TGCAGTGCTGGGGGGGCACGCAATGAGCAGTTCTTC	CSAGGARNEQFF
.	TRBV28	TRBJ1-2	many	TGTGCCAGCAGTTTCAGCTCCGTCGGCTATGGCTACACCTTC	CASSFSSVGYGYTF
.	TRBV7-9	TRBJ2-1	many	TGTGCCAGCAGCTTATTGGAGGGCCAGGGTGAGCAGTTCTTC	CASSLLEGQGEQFF
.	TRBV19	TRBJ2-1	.	TGTGCCAGTAGTATAGGGGAGTTGAGCGCATATGAGCAGTTCTTC	CASSIGELSAYEQFF
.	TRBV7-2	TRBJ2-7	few	TGTGCCAGCAGCGTCCGCCCTGGGACCGCATACGAGCAGTACTTC	CASSVRPGTAYEQYF
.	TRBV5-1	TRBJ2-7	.	TGCGCCAGCATCTTGGGACCTTCTGACGAGCAGTACTTC	CASILGPSDEQYF